One sample yielded the 18 T cell receptor beta chains listed below, sequenced in a study of blood T cells in healthy people across ages (dated by TCRdb to the mid-2010s). Library preparation was by 5' RACE. A second PCR of about 6 to 11 cycles was performed with a sample-barcoded 5' primer and a J-beta primer mix. In-frame beta chains were kept once TCRdb had trimmed the public reads at Q25 with fastp and called clones with MiXCR. A single entry per CDR3 protein holds the most common genes and DNA from its merged rows. Here the sample has fewer than 2 million distinct CDR3 sequences; 39% occur a single time. Of the sample, about 23% is held by the ten largest clones. Sequenced input: blood. The receptor set was obtained from a human donor in good health.

The chain links TRBV20-1 to TRBJ2-6; either TRBD1 or TRBD2 may fit D (6 bases each). Germline V gene lookup returns CDR1 DFQATT and CDR2 SNEGSKA (reference sequence). V was shortened by 6 bases and J by 4 bases, with 16 bases between the two germline ends. CDR3 size: 15 residues. In DNA form, the CDR3 reads TGCAGTGCGATTGCAAGGGGGGCGGGGGCCAACGTCCTGACTTTC. Its protein product is CSAIARGAGANVLTF.

The genes are TRBV12-3 or TRBV12-4 and TRBJ1-4, with TRBD1 identical over 8 bases. The J segment lost 7 bases and the V segment lost 2 bases, leaving 6 bases of the junction unmatched. CDR3 length: 15 residues. CDR3 protein: CASSLIQGAGEKLFF. The CDR3 DNA follows: TGTGCCAGCAGTTTAATTCAGGGGGCTGGTGAAAAACTGTTTTTT.

This clonotype has just a few counts. This chain connects TRBV24-1 to TRBJ1-2; D unclear. Between the trimmed V and J ends, which lost 5 bases and 5 bases, there was a span of 11 bases. This CDR3 region has 13 residues. Germline V gives CDR1 KGHDR, CDR2 SFDVKD. CDR3 DNA: TGTGCCACCAGTGGGCACAGTCAATATGGCTACACCTTC. Translation gives CATSGHSQYGYTF.

V is TRBV6-2 or TRBV6-3 and J is TRBJ1-6, with TRBD1 matching 7 bases. The length of the CDR3 is 15 residues. CDR1 and CDR2 (germline): MNHEY, SVGEGT. The V and J ends lost 2 bases and 9 bases, in that order; junction bases with no gene match: 7. CDR3 nucleotides: TGTGCCAGCAGTTACCTGGGACAGCCATTTTCACCCCTCCACTTT. It yields the protein CASSYLGQPFSPLHF.

This chain links TRBV2 with TRBJ2-1; TRBD1 or TRBD2 may be the D gene (5 bases each). Germline loops: CDR1 SNHLY, CDR2 FYNNEI. V lost 9 bases, J lost 4 bases, and 13 bases lay in between. The CDR3 is made up of 13 amino acids. CDR3 residues: CASGTRAYNEQFF. The CDR3, as DNA: TGTGCCAGTGGGACCAGGGCTTACAATGAGCAGTTCTTC.

Points on this clonotype: One junction end disagrees with the germline gene, perhaps due to a read error. The chain recombines TRBV12-3 or TRBV12-4 with TRBJ1-4; 9 nucleotides match TRBD1. The CDR3 is 14 residues long. This CDR3 reads CTSSATGGAEKLFF. The CDR3 DNA follows: TGTACCAGCAGCGCGACAGGGGGGGCTGAAAAACTGTTTTTT.

The CDR3 nucleotides are TGTGCCACCACCGGGGTCTACGAGCAGTACTTC. Its translation: CATTGVYEQYF. The J gene is TRBJ2-7, the V gene TRBV24-1, with D perhaps TRBD2 (5 bases). V dropped 8 bases and J dropped 3 bases, with 7 bases sitting between them. The germline V gene has CDR1 KGHDR and CDR2 SFDVKD. CDR3 size: 11 residues.

This clonotype showed up just once. The CDR3, as DNA: TGCAGCGTCGACGAGGGCATGAACACTGAAGCTTTCTTT. It translates to CSVDEGMNTEAFF. The V and J genes are TRBV29-1 and TRBJ1-1; D uncertain. Deletions cut 6 bases from V and 0 bases from J, with 11 bases between. This CDR3 comprises 13 residues. Germline CDR1 is SQVTM and CDR2 is ANQGSEA. The whole variable domain, filled in from reference TRBV29-1 and TRBJ1-1, reads SAVISQKPSRDICQRGTSLTIQCQVDSQVTMMFWYRQQPGQSLTLIATANQGSEATYESGFVIDKFPISRPNLTFSTLTVSNMSPEDSSIYLCSVDEGMNTEAFFGQGTRLTVV.

This chain connects TRBV29-1 to TRBJ1-2; D unclear. V was shortened by 4 bases and J by 7 bases, with 10 bases between the two germline ends. CDR1 and CDR2 from the germline V gene are SQVTM and ANQGSEA. The CDR3 has 11 amino acids. In DNA, the CDR3 is TGCAGCGTTGTAGCGGGCCGTGGCTACACCTTC. As protein: CSVVAGRGYTF.

This chain connects TRBV20-1 to TRBJ2-4; D might be TRBD2 (6 bases). Judging by the DNA end, TRBJ2-7 fits better; the J call may be wrong. The CDR3 consists of 16 residues. Per germline, CDR1 DFQATT and CDR2 SNEGSKA (reference sequence). CDR3 amino acids: CSATGTAGGDLREQYF. The CDR3 region has the DNA TGCAGTGCTACCGGAACAGCGGGTGGGGATCTACGCGAGCAGTACTTC.

The V call is TRBV3-1, the J call TRBJ2-5; no firm D call. Gene TRBJ2-7 matches the end of the DNA better, so the J call may be wrong. The germline V gene has CDR1 LGHDT and CDR2 YNNKEL (reference sequence). This CDR3 contains 11 residues. CDR3 protein: CASSYHNEQYF. For the CDR3, the DNA is TGTGCCAGCAGCTACCATAACGAGCAGTACTTC.

CDR3 DNA: TGTGCCACCACAGGGGGTAACCGATACAATGAGCAGTTCTTC. It codes for CATTGGNRYNEQFF. This sequence joins TRBV6-2 or TRBV6-3 and TRBJ2-1; 8 nucleotides line up with TRBD1. Germline CDR1 and CDR2: MNHEY and SVGEGT. V lost 10 bases, J lost 4 bases, and 9 bases stayed unmatched. The CDR3 has 14 residues.

The genes are TRBV3-1 and TRBJ2-3; D remains ambiguous. The CDR3 covers 14 residues. CDR1 is LGHDT, CDR2 YNNKEL, per germline (reference sequence). V was shortened by 1 base and J by 4 bases, with 9 bases between the two germline ends. CDR3 amino acids: CASSQGVAADTQYF. The DNA for the CDR3 is TGTGCCAGCAGCCAAGGGGTTGCGGCAGATACGCAGTATTTT.

The J gene is TRBJ2-1, the V gene TRBV5-1, with D uncertain. This CDR3 is built from 13 residues. The germline V gene has CDR1 SGHRS and CDR2 YFSETQ. The V end lost 1 base, the J end lost 8 bases, and 10 bases lay between the germline ends. DNA of the CDR3: TGCGCCAGCAGCTTGAGGCCCCCCTATGAGCAGTTCTTC. Translated, it gives CASSLRPPYEQFF.

This clonotype was seen a few times. The chain employs TRBV4-2 and TRBJ1-6; 8 bases line up with TRBD1. The V segment lost 4 bases and the J segment 8 bases; nucleotides outside the gene matches: 10. CDR1 is LGHNA and CDR2 is YNFKEQ in the germline V gene. This CDR3 has 16 amino acids. The CDR3 DNA follows: TGTGCCAGCAGCCGAAACCCGGGACAGGCGGATTCACCCCTCCACTTT. The encoded protein is CASSRNPGQADSPLHF.

The chain uses TRBV29-1 and TRBJ1-2; maybe TRBD1 (6 bases). Germline CDR1 is SQVTM and CDR2 is ANQGSEA. V was clipped by 5 bases and J by 3 bases, with 13 bases between them. The CDR3 has 13 amino acids. The CDR3 loop reads CSVKGTQHYGYTF. The CDR3, as DNA: TGCAGCGTTAAAGGGACACAACACTATGGCTACACCTTC.

The chain carries TRBV20-1 and TRBJ2-3; D is possibly TRBD2 (7 bases). CDR1 and CDR2 from the germline V gene are DFQATT and SNEGSKA (reference sequence). V dropped 1 base and J dropped 4 bases, with 12 bases sitting between them. This CDR3 comprises 14 residues. CDR3 DNA sequence: TGCAGTGCTAGAGTTAGGGGGGGGTCAGATACGCAGTATTTT. It codes for CSARVRGGSDTQYF.

V and J are TRBV7-9 and TRBJ2-5; D remains unclear. The closer fit of TRBJ2-7 to the DNA end suggests the J call may be wrong. The germline gives CDR1 SEHNR, CDR2 FQNEAQ (reference sequence). The CDR3 is made up of 15 amino acids. The CDR3: CASSPARRATYEQYF. The CDR3 region has the DNA TGTGCCAGCAGCCCCGCGAGACGGGCTACCTACGAGCAGTACTTC.